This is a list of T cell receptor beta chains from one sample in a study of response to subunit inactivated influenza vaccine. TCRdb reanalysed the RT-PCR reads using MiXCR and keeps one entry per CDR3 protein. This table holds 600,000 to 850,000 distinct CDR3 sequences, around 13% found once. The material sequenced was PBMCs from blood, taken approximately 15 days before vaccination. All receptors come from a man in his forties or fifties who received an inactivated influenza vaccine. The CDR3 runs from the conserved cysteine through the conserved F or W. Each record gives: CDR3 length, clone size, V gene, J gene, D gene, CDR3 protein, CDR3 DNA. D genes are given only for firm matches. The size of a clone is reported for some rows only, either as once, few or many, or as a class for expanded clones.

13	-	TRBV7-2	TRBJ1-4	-	CASSRDIPVKLFF	TGTGCCAGCAGCCGGGACATTCCAGTAAAACTGTTTTTT
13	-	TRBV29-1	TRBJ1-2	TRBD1	CSCTPSTGYGYTF	TGCAGCTGTACTCCGTCGACAGGGTATGGCTACACCTTC
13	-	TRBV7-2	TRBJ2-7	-	CASSLEQGAEQYF	TGTGCCAGCAGCTTAGAACAGGGAGCCGAGCAGTACTTC
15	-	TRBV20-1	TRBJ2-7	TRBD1	CSASYRDRRTYEQYF	TGCAGTGCTAGTTACCGGGACAGGAGAACTTACGAGCAGTACTTC
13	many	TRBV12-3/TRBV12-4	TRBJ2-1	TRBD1	CASSDGTGEKQFF	TGTGCCAGCAGTGACGGGACAGGGGAAAAGCAGTTCTTC
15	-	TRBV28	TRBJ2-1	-	CASSTFAAKGDEQFF	TGTGCCAGCAGTACGTTTGCGGCCAAGGGCGATGAGCAGTTCTTC
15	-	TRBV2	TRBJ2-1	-	CASGIPPSQGSQQFF	TGTGCCAGCGGAATCCCTCCATCCCAGGGAAGTCAGCAGTTCTTC
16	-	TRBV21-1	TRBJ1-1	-	CASSKGSEQKNTEAFF	TGTGCCAGCAGCAAAGGATCAGAACAGAAGAACACTGAAGCTTTCTTT
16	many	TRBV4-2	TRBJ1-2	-	CASSQDRAAKWVEVTF	TGTGCCAGCAGCCAAGATCGGGCCGCCAAGTGGGTCGAGGTAACCTTC
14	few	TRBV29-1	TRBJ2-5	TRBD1	CSVAQGQGRETQYF	TGCAGCGTCGCACAAGGACAGGGCCGGGAGACCCAGTACTTC
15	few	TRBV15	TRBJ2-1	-	CATSRGRGGYNEQFF	TGTGCCACCAGCAGAGGCAGGGGGGGTTACAATGAGCAGTTCTTC
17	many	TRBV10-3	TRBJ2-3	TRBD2	CAISEASGRVGTDTQYF	TGTGCCATCAGTGAGGCTAGCGGAAGGGTGGGCACAGATACGCAGTATTTT
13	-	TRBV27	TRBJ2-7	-	CASSLRVPYEQYF	TGTGCCAGCAGTTTGCGTGTCCCCTACGAGCAGTACTTC
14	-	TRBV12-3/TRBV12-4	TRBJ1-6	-	CASSSDGTNSPLHF	TGTGCCAGCAGTTCGGACGGAACGAATTCACCCCTCCACTTT
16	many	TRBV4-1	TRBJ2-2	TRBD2	CASSQVLRSGTGELFF	TGCGCCAGCAGCCAAGTCTTGCGTAGCGGGACCGGGGAGCTGTTTTTT
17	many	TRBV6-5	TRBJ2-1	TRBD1	CASSYRDRGSSAGEQFF	TGTGCCAGCAGTTACAGGGACAGGGGGTCGTCGGCTGGTGAGCAGTTCTTC
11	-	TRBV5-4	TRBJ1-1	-	CASSYDSKAFF	TGTGCCAGCAGCTATGACAGTAAAGCTTTCTTT
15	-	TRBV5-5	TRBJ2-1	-	CASRLTWSSYNEQFF	TGTGCCAGCAGGCTGACGTGGTCCTCCTACAATGAGCAGTTCTTC
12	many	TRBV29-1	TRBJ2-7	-	CSVSTATYEQYF	TGCAGCGTTTCGACAGCCACCTACGAGCAGTACTTC
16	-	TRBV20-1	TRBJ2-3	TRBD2	CSAGGVLAGGPDTQYF	TGCAGTGCTGGGGGGGTACTAGCGGGGGGCCCAGATACGCAGTATTTT
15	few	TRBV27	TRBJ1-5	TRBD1	CASSEQGLNNQPQHF	TGTGCCAGCAGCGAACAGGGGTTAAACAATCAGCCCCAGCATTTT
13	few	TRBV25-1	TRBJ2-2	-	CACHGLKAGELFF	TGTGCCTGCCACGGCTTAAAGGCCGGGGAGCTGTTTTTT
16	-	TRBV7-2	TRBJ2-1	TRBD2	CASRALAGDTYNEQFF	TGTGCCAGCAGAGCATTAGCGGGAGACACCTACAATGAGCAGTTCTTC
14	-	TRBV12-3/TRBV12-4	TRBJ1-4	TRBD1	CASSLQGANEKLFF	TGTGCCAGCAGTTTACAGGGGGCTAATGAAAAACTGTTTTTT
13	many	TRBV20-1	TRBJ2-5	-	CSAQGPNQETQYF	TGCAGTGCTCAAGGCCCCAACCAAGAGACCCAGTACTTC
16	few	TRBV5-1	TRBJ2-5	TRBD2	CASSLPGTSDQETQYF	TGCGCCAGCAGCTTGCCCGGGACTAGCGACCAAGAGACCCAGTACTTC
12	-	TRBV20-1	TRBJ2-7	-	CSARAGRYEQYF	TGCAGTGCTAGAGCGGGCAGATACGAGCAGTACTTC
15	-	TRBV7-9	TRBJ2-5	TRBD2	CASSQTGLAGETQYF	TGTGCCAGCAGTCAGACCGGACTAGCGGGAGAGACCCAGTACTTC
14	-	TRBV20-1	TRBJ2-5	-	CSARGALQQETQYF	TGCAGTGCTAGGGGGGCCCTACAACAAGAGACCCAGTACTTC
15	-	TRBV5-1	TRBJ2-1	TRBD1	CASSFQVNRGNEQFF	TGCGCCAGCAGCTTTCAGGTGAACAGGGGGAATGAGCAGTTCTTC
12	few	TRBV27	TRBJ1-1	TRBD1	CASGLGGPEAFF	TGTGCCAGCGGTTTAGGGGGCCCTGAAGCTTTCTTT
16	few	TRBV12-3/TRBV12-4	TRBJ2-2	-	CASRTRGRENTGELFF	TGTGCCAGCAGAACCCGGGGCAGGGAGAACACCGGGGAGCTGTTTTTT
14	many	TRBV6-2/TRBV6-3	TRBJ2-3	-	CASSTHGPGDTQYF	TGTGCCAGCAGCACCCACGGACCGGGAGATACGCAGTATTTT
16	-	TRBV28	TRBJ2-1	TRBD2	CASSSRAGGLYNEQFF	TGTGCCAGCAGTTCCCGAGCGGGAGGCCTGTACAATGAGCAGTTCTTC
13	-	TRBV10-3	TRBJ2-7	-	CATTGATVGEQYF	TGTGCCACGACGGGGGCAACGGTGGGCGAGCAGTACTTC
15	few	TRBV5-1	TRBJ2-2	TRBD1	CASSLGTGIAGELFF	TGCGCCAGCAGCCTTGGGACAGGGATCGCCGGGGAGCTGTTTTTT
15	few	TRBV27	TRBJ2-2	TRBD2	CASSFTSGSTGELFF	TGTGCCAGCAGCTTTACTAGCGGGAGCACCGGGGAGCTGTTTTTT
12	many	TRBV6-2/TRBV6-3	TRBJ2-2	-	CASSHGTGELFF	TGTGCCAGCAGCCACGGGACCGGGGAGCTGTTTTTT
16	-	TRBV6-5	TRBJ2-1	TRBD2	CASSFSASGRAVEQFF	TGTGCCAGCAGTTTTTCGGCTAGCGGGAGGGCCGTTGAGCAGTTCTTC
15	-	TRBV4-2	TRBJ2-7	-	CASSPSTGRGGEQYF	TGTGCCAGCAGCCCCTCGACCGGTAGGGGGGGCGAGCAGTACTTC
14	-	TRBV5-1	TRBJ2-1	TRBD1	CASSAGQGVNEQFF	TGCGCCAGCAGCGCAGGACAGGGGGTAAATGAGCAGTTCTTC
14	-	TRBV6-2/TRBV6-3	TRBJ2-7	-	CASSYPLRDTEQYF	TGTGCCAGCAGTTACCCTCTCCGGGACACGGAGCAGTACTTC
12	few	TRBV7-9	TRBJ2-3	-	CASSLGDNTQYF	TGTGCCAGCAGCTTAGGGGATAATACGCAGTATTTT
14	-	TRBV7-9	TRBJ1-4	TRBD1	CASGRQGTNEKLFF	TGTGCCAGCGGCCGACAGGGCACTAATGAAAAACTGTTTTTT
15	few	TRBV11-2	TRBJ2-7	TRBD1	CASSLTQGARNEQYF	TGTGCCAGCAGCCTCACACAGGGGGCGCGGAACGAGCAGTACTTC
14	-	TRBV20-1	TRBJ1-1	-	CSARDFQGTTEAFF	TGCAGTGCTAGAGATTTCCAGGGAACCACTGAAGCTTTCTTT
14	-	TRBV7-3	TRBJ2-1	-	CASSHGGDYNEQFF	TGTGCCAGCAGCCATGGCGGGGACTACAATGAGCAGTTCTTC
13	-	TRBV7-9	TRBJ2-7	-	CASSDRDRYEQYF	TGTGCCAGCAGCGACCGGGACCGCTACGAGCAGTACTTC
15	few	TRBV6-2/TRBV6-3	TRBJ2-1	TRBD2	CASSNVAGVFNEQFF	TGTGCCAGCAGTAACGTAGCGGGAGTCTTCAATGAGCAGTTCTTC
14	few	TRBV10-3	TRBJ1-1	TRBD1	CAISSTGEYTEAFF	TGTGCCATCAGTTCCACAGGGGAATACACTGAAGCTTTCTTT
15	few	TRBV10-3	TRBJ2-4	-	CAISEHGTRQDIQYF	TGTGCCATCAGTGAGCACGGGACACGACAAGACATTCAGTACTTC
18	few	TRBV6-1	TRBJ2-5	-	CASRKGGLPIPTQETQYF	TGTGCCAGCAGAAAAGGTGGACTACCAATACCCACACAAGAGACCCAGTACTTC
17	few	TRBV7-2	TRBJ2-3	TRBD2	CASSQSRGGASTDTQYF	TGTGCCAGCAGCCAATCCCGGGGGGGAGCTAGCACAGATACGCAGTATTTT